The 14 T cell receptor beta chains below were found in one sample sequenced in a study of shared clonotypes between healthy human individuals. Produced via immunoSEQ multiplex PCR; TCRdb's table is partial and in-frame only. The table includes under 300,000 clones, 65% detected once. Sequenced sample: memory CD4+ T cells sorted from blood. Subset described: CD45RA-negative fraction. Source of these receptors: a man between 25 and 39 years old in good health.

This clone was seen more than once but under ten times. The chain uses TRBV5-1 and TRBJ2-5, with D maybe TRBD2 (7 bases). Trimming cost V 5 bases and J 2 bases, with 19 bases left between them. This CDR3 has 16 amino acids. Germline assignment: CDR1 SGHRS and CDR2 YFSETQ. The CDR3 DNA reads TGCGCCAGCAGTCCCACGGGGGGAGGGGGTCAAGAGACCCAGTACTTC. It encodes CASSPTGGGGQETQYF.

The rearrangement links TRBV10-3 to TRBJ1-2, with 9 bases identical to TRBD1. The CDR3 has 17 residues. The germline CDR1 and CDR2 sequences are ENHRY and SYGVKD. The V segment lost 0 bases and the J segment 6 bases; nucleotides outside the gene matches: 11. The chain's CDR3 is CAISESWNPGQGHGYTF. Written as DNA, the CDR3 is TGTGCCATCAGTGAGTCCTGGAACCCGGGACAGGGACATGGCTACACCTTC.

This clone turned up a few times. J is TRBJ2-2 and V is TRBV29-1; a possible D gene is TRBD2 (6 bases). V was trimmed by 6 bases and J by 3 bases, leaving 20 bases between them. The CDR3 sequence is 16 residues long. Germline V gene sequence: CDR1 SQVTM, CDR2 ANQGSEA. CDR3 DNA sequence: TGCAGCGTCCAACGAACCACGGGACTTCACACCGGGGAGCTGTTTTTT. Amino acids: CSVQRTTGLHTGELFF.

Remarks on this clone: This sequence is one base from a far larger clone and is likely a read error. This chain joins TRBV7-6 and TRBJ2-1, with 12 bases matching TRBD2. V lost 1 base to trimming and J lost 10 bases; unmatched junction nucleotides: 5. Germline-derived CDR1 and CDR2 are SGHVS and FNYEAQ. This CDR3 has 15 amino acids. The CDR3 region has the DNA TGTGCCAGCAGCTTAGTCGCTAGCGGGAGGGGGGAGCAGTTCTTC. This translates into CASSLVASGRGEQFF. Full variable domain (rest looked up from reference TRBV7-6 and TRBJ2-1): GAGVSQSPRYKVTKRGQDVALRCDPISGHVSLYWYRQALGQGPEFLTYFNYEAQQDKSGLPNDRFSAERPEGSISTLTIQRTEQRDSAMYRCASSLVASGRGEQFFGPGTRLTVL.

The chain combines TRBV5-1 with TRBJ2-1; no definite D call. This CDR3 has 13 residues. In germline, CDR1 is SGHRS, CDR2 YFSETQ. Trimming left V 2 bases short and J 7 bases short, with 10 bases between. The CDR3 is CASSFQNPNEQFF. DNA for the CDR3: TGCGCCAGCAGCTTCCAGAACCCGAATGAGCAGTTCTTC.

Regarding this clone: Different DNA sequences within this sample yield the same CDR3. The chain combines TRBV7-9 with TRBJ2-1, with 8 bases fitting TRBD2. J lost 1 base, V lost 0 bases, and 2 bases had no gene match. Germline CDR1 SEHNR, CDR2 FQNEAQ (reference sequence). The CDR3 totals 16 residues. The CDR3 coding sequence is TGTGCCAGCAGCTTAGCCCTAGCGGGTTCCTACAATGAGCAGTTCTTC. This translates into CASSLALAGSYNEQFF.

The V call is TRBV5-4, the J call TRBJ2-6; the match to TRBD1 covers 7 bases. V lost 3 bases to trimming and J lost 2 bases; unmatched junction nucleotides: 5. The CDR3 loop spans 16 amino acids. Germline CDR1 is SGHNT and CDR2 is YYREEE (reference sequence). CDR3 in amino acids: CASSSIDRAGANVLTF. The CDR3 bases are TGTGCCAGCAGCTCGATCGACAGGGCTGGGGCCAACGTCCTGACTTTC.

The chain employs TRBV11-2 and TRBJ2-3; possibly TRBD1 or TRBD2 for D (5 bases each). The CDR3 totals 18 residues. CDR1 and CDR2 (germline): SGHAT, FQNNGV. Trimming cost V 0 bases and J 0 bases, with 16 bases left between them. CDR3 residues: CASSLDPSGTGSTDTQYF. CDR3 nucleotide sequence: TGTGCCAGCAGCTTAGATCCCTCTGGGACGGGAAGCACAGATACGCAGTATTTT.

J is TRBJ2-7 and V is TRBV9; the match to TRBD1 covers 7 bases. The V gene end was trimmed by 3 bases and the J gene end by 0 bases; junction bases not matched to a gene: 3. Germline CDR1 reads SGDLS; CDR2 reads YYNGEE. The CDR3 spans 14 residues. The CDR3 reads CASSAGQASYEQYF. The CDR3 DNA is TGTGCCAGCAGCGCCGGACAGGCCTCCTACGAGCAGTACTTC.

This clone has only a few counts. This rearrangement joins TRBV10-1 to TRBJ2-7, with 9 nucleotides matching TRBD1. The CDR3 loop spans 15 amino acids. V shed 0 bases, J shed 5 bases, and the junction held 5 bases outside the gene matches. Germline V gene lookup returns CDR1 WNHNN and CDR2 SYGVQD (reference sequence). The CDR3 reads CASSESGTGSHEQYF. The CDR3 nucleotides are TGCGCCAGCAGTGAGTCCGGGACAGGGTCCCACGAGCAGTACTTC.

The count of this clone is one. This CDR3 is also generated by other DNA sequences in the sample. The CDR3 here is CASSLASSYNEQFF. The DNA of the CDR3 is TGTGCCAGCAGCCTAGCGAGCTCCTACAATGAGCAGTTCTTC. This chain connects TRBV11-2 to TRBJ2-1, with a possible D match to TRBD2 (6 bases). Germline CDR1 SGHAT, CDR2 FQNNGV. The CDR3 extends over 14 amino acids. The V gene lost 5 bases and the J gene lost 0 bases, with 8 bases spanning the gap.

The chain uses TRBV7-2 and TRBJ2-1; 14 nucleotides agree with TRBD2. This CDR3 region has 19 residues. V lost 3 bases to trimming and J lost 7 bases; unmatched junction nucleotides: 14. CDR1 SGHTA and CDR2 FQGNSA come from the germline V gene. In nucleotides, the CDR3 is TGTGCCAGCAGCTTTTCCACCGGGACTAGCGGGAGTAATGTGAATGAGCAGTTCTTC. Translating it yields CASSFSTGTSGSNVNEQFF.

This clone has only a few counts. This chain uses TRBV19 with TRBJ1-2; 10 bases align to TRBD1. Germline CDR1 and CDR2: LNHDA and SQIVND (reference sequence). Trimming took 9 bases from V and 5 from J; bases not matched to a gene: 9. This CDR3 is 14 amino acids long. The CDR3 spells CASSGTGEVYGYTF. In DNA, the CDR3 is TGTGCCAGCTCCGGGACAGGGGAGGTTTATGGCTACACCTTC. The whole variable domain, remainder taken from reference TRBV19 and TRBJ1-2, is DGGITQSPKYLFRKEGQNVTLSCEQNLNHDAMYWYRQDPGQGLRLIYYSQIVNDFQKGDIAEGYSVSREKKESFPLTVTSAQKNPTAFYLCASSGTGEVYGYTFGSGTRLTVV.

The table lists this clone with a few counts. The genes are TRBV7-9 and TRBJ2-3; possibly TRBD2 for D (5 bases). Germline CDR1 is SEHNR and CDR2 is FQNEAQ (reference sequence). The CDR3 totals 14 residues. V lost 4 bases and J lost 5, with 13 bases in between. The CDR3 here is CASSSMDWQDTQYF. The CDR3 region has the DNA TGTGCCAGCAGCTCAATGGACTGGCAAGATACGCAGTATTTT.